This TCR beta chain originates from a study of beta chain features in type 1 diabetes. Study information: Cells sorted and examined across all samples totaled approximately 110 million. Notes on the study in general: An over-representation of cells with high TCR expression could result from cDNA sequencing.

Note on this clone: Its antigen is undetermined.

Trimming took 7 bases from V and 4 from J; bases not matched to a gene: 5. CDR1 is ENHRY, CDR2 SYGVKD, per germline. The CDR3 contains 14 residues. Every isolated RNA sample was fully reverse transcribed, so sequencing captured expressed TCRB transcripts. The read count averaged approximately 4 million across naive, central memory and regulatory T cell samples. Only in-frame clones appear in the TCRdb table, and some are missing; sequencing was by immunoSEQ multiplex PCR. The sample yields just over 450,000 clones, around 30% seen once. The sequenced material came from naive CD4+ T cells from blood. The V call is TRBV10-3, the J call TRBJ1-1; the match to TRBD1 covers 11 bases. The TCR was taken from a young man in good health. The CDR3 nucleotides read TGTGCCATCACCGGACAGGGGGCCTTCACTGAAGCTTTCTTT. Translated: CAITGQGAFTEAFF.